This T cell receptor (beta chain) is drawn from a study of T cells after yellow fever vaccination. TCRdb re-called the 5' RACE reads through MiXCR, storing one row per CDR3 protein. The sample has 450,000 to 600,000 distinct CDR3 sequences, about 14% seen once; the top ten hold over 12%. The J segment lost 10 bases and the V segment lost 10 bases, leaving 12 bases of the junction unmatched. This CDR3 region has 13 residues. From germline, CDR1 is SGHNT and CDR2 YENEEA. The sequence came from a man aged 25 to 40 who received the YFV17D yellow fever vaccine. V usage is TRBV11-3 and J usage is TRBJ2-1; TRBD1 matches at 8 bases. The specimen comprised PBMCs, sampled on the day of the yellow fever booster vaccination. The CDR3 reads CATSRLPGGEQFF. CDR3 DNA: TGTGCCACCTCCCGGTTGCCAGGGGGCGAGCAGTTCTTC.